The 27 T cell receptor beta chains reported below all come from one sample, sequenced in a study of blood T cell repertoires in COVID-19. Libraries were prepared by immunoSEQ multiplex PCR; TCRdb keeps only in-frame clonotypes and omits some of them. The data hold under 200,000 clones, with about 90% observed a single time. The sample taken for sequencing was PBMCs or T cells enriched from blood (not recorded which). These receptors came from a woman in her forties or fifties who had recovered from COVID-19.

This clone has just one count. This chain links TRBV2 with TRBJ1-6, with D perhaps TRBD1 (5 bases). CDR1 and CDR2 (germline): SNHLY, FYNNEI. The CDR3 has 20 amino acids. The V and J ends lost 1 base and 0 bases respectively, with 19 bases between them. The CDR3 DNA reads as TGTGCCAGCAGTGAAGACTTGGTTACGGTCGACAGCTCCTATAATTCACCCCTCCACTTT. Protein product: CASSEDLVTVDSSYNSPLHF.

The V and J genes are TRBV11-3 and TRBJ1-1; 8 bases align to TRBD1. The V gene end was trimmed by 5 bases and the J gene end by 7 bases; junction bases not matched to a gene: 6. Germline V gives CDR1 SGHNT, CDR2 YENEEA. The CDR3 covers 13 residues. CDR3 in amino acids: CASSTVGQGEAFF. CDR3 DNA: TGTGCCAGCAGCACGGTCGGACAGGGTGAAGCTTTCTTT.

This clone was detected ten times or more. The chain joins TRBV4-2 to TRBJ2-7; 9 bases fit TRBD2. The CDR3 loop spans 16 amino acids. From germline, CDR1 is LGHNA and CDR2 YNFKEQ. The J segment lost 4 bases and the V segment lost 0 bases, leaving 7 bases of the junction unmatched. CDR3 nucleotide sequence: TGTGCCAGCAGCCAAGATAGCGGGAGTCCCGCTTACGAGCAGTACTTC. It translates to CASSQDSGSPAYEQYF.

The V call is TRBV3-1 (or the pseudogene TRBV3-2), the J call TRBJ2-3; no reliable D call. Germline V lookup: CDR1 LGHDT, CDR2 YNNKEL (reference sequence). The V end was cut by 2 bases, the J end by 4 bases, with 7 bases between. The CDR3 length is 13 residues. In DNA, the CDR3 is TGTGCCAGCAGCCAATACGGTTCAGATACGCAGTATTTT. As protein: CASSQYGSDTQYF.

The chain links TRBV6-2 or TRBV6-3 to TRBJ2-7, with a weak D call TRBD1 (5 bases). The germline V gene has CDR1 MNHEY and CDR2 SVGEGT. The V gene lost 0 bases and the J gene lost 2 bases, with 11 bases spanning the gap. This CDR3 has 15 amino acids. The CDR3 DNA sequence: TGTGCCAGCAGTTACTCACAGGTTTCTACCTACGAGCAGTACTTC. Encoded protein: CASSYSQVSTYEQYF.

This clone appeared once. The V gene is TRBV5-6, the J gene TRBJ1-1; D gene unclear. Trimming shortened V by 0 bases and J by 11 bases, and 8 bases separated the two germline ends. Germline V gives CDR1 SGHDT, CDR2 YYEEEE. The CDR3 runs to 11 residues. The CDR3 DNA sequence: TGTGCCAGCAGCTTGGGCCCCGAGGCTTTCTTT. This gives the protein CASSLGPEAFF.

The gene calls are TRBV6-4 and TRBJ2-3; the match to TRBD2 covers 8 bases. The CDR3 totals 14 residues. The V segment lost 4 bases and the J segment 1 base; nucleotides outside the gene matches: 1. The germline V gene encodes CDR1 MRHNA and CDR2 SNTAGT. This CDR3 is CASSATSGTDTQYF. The CDR3 DNA reads as TGTGCCAGCAGTGCGACTAGCGGCACAGATACGCAGTATTTT.

The genes are TRBV11-3 and TRBJ2-7; D is perhaps TRBD1 (6 bases). Trimming removed 5 bases from V and 4 bases from J, with 9 bases in between. Germline lookup yields CDR1 SGHNT and CDR2 YENEEA. The CDR3 consists of 12 residues. The CDR3 DNA reads TGTGCCAGCAGCCTACAGGGTTACGAGCAGTACTTC. Amino acid sequence: CASSLQGYEQYF.

This chain uses TRBV3-1 (or the pseudogene TRBV3-2) with TRBJ2-2; 9 bases line up with TRBD2. The CDR3 runs to 16 residues. With 0 bases clipped from V and 1 base from J, the junction kept 0 bases outside the gene matches. CDR1 and CDR2 from the germline V gene are LGHDT and YNNKEL (reference sequence). CDR3 DNA: TGTGCCAGCAGCCAAGAACTAGCGGGGAACACCGGGGAGCTGTTTTTT. Residues: CASSQELAGNTGELFF.

The V call is TRBV7-9, the J call TRBJ2-1; D is ambiguous. This CDR3 region has 11 residues. Trimming shortened V by 1 base and J by 12 bases, and 7 bases separated the two germline ends. CDR1 and CDR2 (germline): SEHNR, FQNEAQ (reference sequence). CDR3 nucleotide sequence: TGTGCCAGCAGCTTAGGGCTTGGGCAGTTCTTC. Translation gives CASSLGLGQFF.

The chain joins TRBV3-1 (or the pseudogene TRBV3-2) to TRBJ1-5, with D unclear. There are 14 residues in the CDR3. Germline lookup yields CDR1 LGHDT and CDR2 YNNKEL (reference sequence). V lost 3 bases and J lost 1, with 7 bases in between. CDR3 nucleotides: TGTGCCAGCAGCCAGGACTACAGCAATCAGCCCCAGCATTTT. Amino acid sequence: CASSQDYSNQPQHF.

The V and J genes are TRBV3-1 (or the pseudogene TRBV3-2) and TRBJ1-2; TRBD1 might be the D (5 bases). Germline V lookup: CDR1 LGHDT, CDR2 YNNKEL (reference sequence). The V gene lost 7 bases and the J gene lost 8 bases, with 20 bases spanning the gap. The CDR3 runs to 14 residues. The CDR3 DNA reads TGTGCCAGCACCCCCCTCTCAGGGTTGATGGGCTACACCTTC. The encoded protein is CASTPLSGLMGYTF.

Turning to this clone: This sample includes further DNA sequences coding for the same CDR3. The rearrangement joins TRBV18 to TRBJ1-6, with 9 bases aligning to TRBD1. The J segment lost 7 bases and the V segment lost 2 bases, leaving 0 bases of the junction unmatched. Germline assignment: CDR1 KGHSH and CDR2 LQKENI. The CDR3 extends over 14 amino acids. The CDR3: CASSPGQGNSPLHF. CDR3 nucleotide sequence: TGTGCCAGCTCACCAGGACAGGGGAATTCACCCCTCCACTTT.

J is TRBJ1-5 and V is TRBV5-8, with D maybe TRBD1 (5 bases). The germline V gene has CDR1 SGHTS and CDR2 YDEGEE. The CDR3 is 15 residues long. V was pared by 0 bases and J by 1 base, with 8 bases between. For the CDR3, the DNA is TGTGCCAGCAGCTTGGAAGGGGCGAGCAATCAGCCCCAGCATTTT. Protein sequence: CASSLEGASNQPQHF.

The V and J genes are TRBV15 and TRBJ2-5; TRBD2 is a possible D gene (5 bases). The CDR3 loop spans 16 amino acids. The germline V gene encodes CDR1 LNHNV and CDR2 YYDKDF (reference sequence). With 1 base removed from V and 4 bases from J, the gap between germline ends came to 16 bases. CDR3 coding DNA: TGTGCCACCAGCAGAGGGAGCAGGTTTGGAGGAGAGACCCAGTACTTC. This translates into CATSRGSRFGGETQYF.

The chain employs TRBV5-8 and TRBJ1-6; no firm D call. The V and J ends lost 2 bases and 10 bases respectively, with 22 bases between them. Per germline, CDR1 SGHTS and CDR2 YDEGEE. CDR3 length: 17 residues. CDR3 loop: CASSFYSAGGSESPLHF. CDR3 nucleotides: TGTGCCAGCAGCTTTTATTCGGCAGGTGGATCTGAGTCACCCCTCCACTTT.

The chain has TRBV7-2 and TRBJ2-2; weak D call: TRBD1 (5 bases). The CDR3 length is 13 residues. V lost 5 bases and J 6 bases, leaving 10 bases between the germline ends. Germline V gives CDR1 SGHTA, CDR2 FQGNSA. The CDR3 DNA sequence: TGTGCCAGCAGCCCGCAAGGGGCCGGGGAGCTGTTTTTT. Translating gives CASSPQGAGELFF.

The V call is TRBV2, the J call TRBJ2-7; D might be TRBD2 (5 bases). From germline, CDR1 is SNHLY and CDR2 FYNNEI. The CDR3 runs to 12 residues. The V end lost 8 bases, the J end lost 6 bases, and 14 bases lay between the germline ends. This chain's CDR3 is CASEGSVGEQYF. The CDR3 coding sequence is TGTGCCAGCGAAGGTAGCGTAGGCGAGCAGTACTTC.

V usage is TRBV18 and J usage is TRBJ2-7; D is perhaps TRBD2 (6 bases). CDR3 length: 16 residues. Germline values: CDR1 KGHSH, CDR2 LQKENI. V lost 3 bases and J lost 2, with 17 bases in between. The CDR3 sequence is CASSPRQGRGTYEQYF. CDR3 nucleotides: TGTGCCAGCTCACCCCGTCAGGGTCGGGGGACCTACGAGCAGTACTTC.

The chain joins TRBV21-1 to TRBJ2-3; TRBD2 is the table's D call, not checked against the DNA. TRBV21-1 corresponds to a pseudogene. The CDR3 sequence is 15 residues long. The CDR3 is CASRVDRVGEDTQYF. The CDR3 bases are TGTGCCAGCAGGGTAGATCGGGTGGGTGAAGATACGCAGTATTTT.

The chain uses TRBV11-3 and TRBJ1-1; 10 bases match TRBD1. Trimming removed 8 bases from V and 3 bases from J; junction bases left unmatched: 18. CDR3 size: 18 residues. Germline V gene lookup returns CDR1 SGHNT and CDR2 YENEEA. The CDR3 nucleotides read TGTGCCAGCCACCGTCAGGCCCCCGGACAGGGGGGATACACTGAAGCTTTCTTT. Protein: CASHRQAPGQGGYTEAFF.

This clone was counted once. The V call is TRBV4-3, the J call TRBJ2-5; the D gene is possibly TRBD1 (5 bases). Germline CDR1 reads LGHNA; CDR2 reads YSLEER. This CDR3 region has 13 residues. V lost 3 bases and J lost 2, with 7 bases in between. CDR3 amino acids: CASSQGRQETQYF. CDR3 DNA sequence: TGCGCCAGCAGCCAGGGGCGGCAAGAGACCCAGTACTTC.

The CDR3 sequence is CASSALTGGGSSQPQHF. In nucleotides, the CDR3 is TGTGCCAGCAGTGCCTTGACAGGGGGTGGTTCTAGTCAGCCCCAGCATTTT. The rearrangement joins TRBV2 to TRBJ1-5, with 9 positions matching TRBD1. Germline CDR1 SNHLY, CDR2 FYNNEI. V lost 4 bases, J lost 6 bases, and 13 bases stayed unmatched. The CDR3 consists of 17 residues.

J is TRBJ2-4 and V is TRBV6-5, with a tentative D call TRBD2 (8 bases). Trimming took 8 bases from V and 1 from J, leaving 12 bases between them. Germline V gene data show CDR1 as MNHEY and CDR2 as SVGAGI. CDR3 length equals 14 residues. CDR3 DNA: TGTGCCAGCCGGGGGGGACAGGCCAAAAACATTCAGTACTTC. Translated, it gives CASRGGQAKNIQYF.

V gene TRBV2 combines with J gene TRBJ1-2, with TRBD1 as a possible D gene (5 bases). Germline CDR1 and CDR2: SNHLY and FYNNEI. CDR3 length: 11 residues. V was cut by 6 bases and J by 7 bases, with 9 bases left in between. The CDR3 region is CASRGGAGYTF. Written as DNA, the CDR3 is TGTGCCAGCAGGGGGGGAGCTGGCTACACCTTC.

This chain joins TRBV5-1 and TRBJ2-1; 10 bases match TRBD1. This CDR3 spans 16 amino acids. Unmatched junction bases numbered 7, after V lost 0 bases and J lost 7 bases. From germline, CDR1 is SGHRS and CDR2 YFSETQ. CDR3: CASSLERTGGRNEQFF. CDR3 coding DNA: TGCGCCAGCAGCTTGGAGCGGACAGGGGGGCGTAATGAGCAGTTCTTC.

The CDR3 nucleotides are TGTGCCAGCAGGCGGCCGCAAAACTATGGCTACACCTTC. This encodes CASRRPQNYGYTF. This chain uses TRBV28 with TRBJ1-2; D gene uncertain. Germline assignment: CDR1 MDHEN and CDR2 SYDVKM. Trimming cost V 6 bases and J 2 bases, with 10 bases left between them. The CDR3 extends over 13 amino acids.